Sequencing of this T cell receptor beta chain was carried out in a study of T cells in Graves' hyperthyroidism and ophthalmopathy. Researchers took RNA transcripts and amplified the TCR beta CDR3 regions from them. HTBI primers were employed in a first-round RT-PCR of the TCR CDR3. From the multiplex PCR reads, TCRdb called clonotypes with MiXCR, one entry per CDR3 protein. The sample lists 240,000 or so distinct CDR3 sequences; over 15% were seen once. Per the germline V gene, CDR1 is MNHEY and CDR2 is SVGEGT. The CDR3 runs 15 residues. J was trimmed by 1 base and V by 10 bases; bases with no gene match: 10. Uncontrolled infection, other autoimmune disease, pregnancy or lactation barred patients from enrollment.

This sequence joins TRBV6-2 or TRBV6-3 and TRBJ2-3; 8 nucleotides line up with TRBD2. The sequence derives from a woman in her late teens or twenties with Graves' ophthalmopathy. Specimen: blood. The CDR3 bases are TGTGCCACTAGGAGACGACTAGCGCGCACAGATACGCAGTATTTT. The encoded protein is CATRRRLARTDTQYF.